A selection of T cell receptor beta chains follows, all from one sample in a study of radiation and T cells in renal cell carcinoma. TCRdb keeps only in-frame clones here, not all; method: immunoSEQ multiplex PCR. Altogether 130,000 to 150,000 clones are present, 88% being singletons, with the ten largest covering around 4.4%. The sequencing used blood, collected from a patient whose treatment included radiotherapy and nephrectomy. These receptors were taken from an older woman with renal cell carcinoma. CDR3s include the opening cysteine and the closing phenylalanine or tryptophan. D genes are given only for firm matches. Clone size is not always given. Where it is, it says once, few, many or a class for expanded clones.

TRBJ2-5,.,once,TRBV7-2,TGTGCCAGCAGCTTAGGACAGACCCAGTACTTC,CASSLGQTQYF
TRBJ1-2,TRBD1,.,TRBV28,TGTGCCAGCAGTTTGGGGGGACAGCTCCATGAGGGCTACACCTTC,CASSLGGQLHEGYTF
TRBJ2-3,TRBD1,.,TRBV9,TGTGCCAGCAGCGCGGGGGTGGGACAGGGCACAGATACGCAGTATTTT,CASSAGVGQGTDTQYF
TRBJ1-2,TRBD1,.,TRBV19,TGTGCCAGTAGCGGACAGGGGGCGAGGAACTATGGCTACACCTTC,CASSGQGARNYGYTF
TRBJ2-3,.,.,TRBV19,TGTGCCAGTAGTATCAGGGGCGGAACAGATACGCAGTATTTT,CASSIRGGTDTQYF
TRBJ1-6,.,.,TRBV4-3,TGCGCCAGCAGCCAAGTTGGGACATTCTCACCCCTCCACTTT,CASSQVGTFSPLHF
TRBJ2-3,TRBD2,.,TRBV2,TGTGCCAGCACTAGCGGGGGTTTTAGCACAGATACGCAGTATTTT,CASTSGGFSTDTQYF
TRBJ2-1,.,.,TRBV7-2,TGTGCCAGCAGCTCCCCGGGACCTCGAGGGGGGAATGAGCAGTTCTTC,CASSSPGPRGGNEQFF
TRBJ2-2,.,.,TRBV6-5,TGTGCCAGCAGTGGCCAGCGGGGGGAGCTGTTTTTT,CASSGQRGELFF
TRBJ1-1,.,.,TRBV5-1,TGCGCCAGCAGCCCGGTTAACCCGAACACTGAAGCTTTCTTT,CASSPVNPNTEAFF
TRBJ2-2,.,.,TRBV27,TGTGCCAGCAGTCCAGTTGGCCTGGGCGGGGAGCTGTTTTTT,CASSPVGLGGELFF
TRBJ2-1,.,.,TRBV30,TGTGCCTGGATGTCCTTAGGGAGCGAGCAGTTCTTC,CAWMSLGSEQFF
TRBJ1-1,.,.,TRBV29-1,TGCAGCGTTTTGGGAGTCATGAACACTGAAGCTTTCTTT,CSVLGVMNTEAFF
TRBJ2-3,.,.,TRBV20-1,TGCAGTGCTAGAGCACAAAATACGCAGTATTTT,CSARAQNTQYF
TRBJ1-2,TRBD1,.,TRBV19,TGTGCCAGTAGCCGGGACAGCACTAACTATGGCTACACCTTC,CASSRDSTNYGYTF
TRBJ2-4,.,.,TRBV20-1,TGCAGTGCTCCCGTAGGAAACATTCAGTACTTC,CSAPVGNIQYF
TRBJ2-3,.,.,TRBV11-3,TGTGCCAGCAGCTTTGTTGGCGCCGGAGCAGATACGCAGTATTTT,CASSFVGAGADTQYF
TRBJ1-2,.,.,TRBV28,TGTGCCAGCAGTTTATGGGGGGCCAATGGCTACACCTTC,CASSLWGANGYTF
TRBJ2-5,.,once,TRBV5-3,TGTGCCAGAAGCTTGGGGCAGGGAGATGAGACCCAGTACTTC,CARSLGQGDETQYF
TRBJ1-3,.,.,TRBV5-1,TGCGCCAGCAGCTTGGTGGGGGGCGGATATGGAAACACCATATATTTT,CASSLVGGGYGNTIYF
TRBJ2-7,.,.,TRBV6-5,TGTGCCAGCAGTTTCCAGCGGATTACGCTGAACGAGCAGTACTTC,CASSFQRITLNEQYF
TRBJ1-4,.,.,TRBV9,TGTGCCAGCAGCGTAGCAGGGAACCCTAATGAAAAACTGTTTTTT,CASSVAGNPNEKLFF
TRBJ2-5,.,.,TRBV28,TGTGCCAGCAGTGCCCCAAGGGAAGAGACCCAGTACTTC,CASSAPREETQYF
TRBJ2-3,.,.,TRBV9,TGTGCCAGCAGCGTAGGCGAAGATACGCAGTATTTT,CASSVGEDTQYF
TRBJ2-7,.,.,TRBV7-9,TGTGCCAGCAGCTTAACTAGCTACGAGCAGTACTTC,CASSLTSYEQYF
TRBJ2-3,TRBD2,.,TRBV29-1,TGCAGCACTGGACTAGTAGATACGCAGTATTTT,CSTGLVDTQYF
TRBJ1-1,TRBD1,few,TRBV30,TGTGCCTGGAGTCCGGACAGGACTGAAGCTTTCTTT,CAWSPDRTEAFF
TRBJ1-6,.,.,TRBV13,TGTGCCAGCAGCTTAGGACAGGTGGGGAATTCACCCCTCCACTTT,CASSLGQVGNSPLHF
TRBJ2-7,.,.,TRBV21-1,TGTGCCAGCAGGATGGGAATTAGCGTGTCCTACGAGCAGTACTTC,CASRMGISVSYEQYF
TRBJ2-7,.,.,TRBV5-1,TGCGCCAGCAGCTTTAGCCCTGGAGGGGAGCAGTACTTC,CASSFSPGGEQYF
TRBJ2-5,TRBD2,.,TRBV9,TGTGCCAGCAGCCCCCAGGCGGGGGGCATGGAGACCCAGTACTTC,CASSPQAGGMETQYF
TRBJ1-6,TRBD1,.,TRBV28,TGTGCCAGCAGTTTACCCGGACAGGGGTCCTCCCGGTCCCTCCACTTT,CASSLPGQGSSRSLHF
TRBJ2-7,.,.,TRBV19,TGTGCCAGTAGCCAGGGACTCTACGAGCAGTACTTC,CASSQGLYEQYF
TRBJ2-5,TRBD1,.,TRBV7-2,TGTGCCAGCAGACAAGACAGGGGGCGCGGAGAGACCCAGTACTTC,CASRQDRGRGETQYF
TRBJ2-2,TRBD1,once,TRBV9,TGTGCCAGCAGCCCAGGGGGCTCGGGCGGGGAGCTGTTTTTT,CASSPGGSGGELFF
TRBJ2-6,.,few,TRBV5-8,TGTGCCAGCAGCTTGGCTAACGGGGCCAACGTCCTGACTTTC,CASSLANGANVLTF
TRBJ1-5,TRBD1,.,TRBV7-2,TGTGCCAGCAGCTTGGACAGGGGTCAGCCCCAGCATTTT,CASSLDRGQPQHF
TRBJ1-5,.,.,TRBV5-5,TGTGCCAGCAGCCCACAGGGCGACGGCAATCAGCCCCAGCATTTT,CASSPQGDGNQPQHF
TRBJ2-1,TRBD2,.,TRBV5-4,TGTGCCAGCAGCCCCGGGACTAGCGGGTGGGGGTCCTACAATGAGCAGTTCTTC,CASSPGTSGWGSYNEQFF
TRBJ2-1,.,.,TRBV5-6,TGTGCCAGCAGCTTGTTTCCGAGCTCCTACAATGAGCAGTTCTTC,CASSLFPSSYNEQFF
TRBJ1-1,.,once,TRBV7-9,TGTGCCAGCAGCCCTCCGGTTGTAACTGAAGCTTTCTTT,CASSPPVVTEAFF
TRBJ1-3,.,.,TRBV5-4,TGTGCCAGCAGCTTGGACAACTCTGGAAACACCATATATTTT,CASSLDNSGNTIYF
TRBJ1-3,.,.,TRBV28,TGTGCCAGCAGTTCCCTCAGGGGCCCCTCTGGAAACACCATATATTTT,CASSSLRGPSGNTIYF
TRBJ2-7,TRBD2,.,TRBV11-2,TGTGCCAGCAGCTTAGGCACGGGGGGTCCTAACGAGCAGTACTTC,CASSLGTGGPNEQYF
TRBJ2-7,TRBD1,.,TRBV5-4,TGTGCCAGCAGCGACCGGGACAGGGGTGCCTACGAGCAGTACTTC,CASSDRDRGAYEQYF
TRBJ1-1,.,.,TRBV5-4,TGTGCCAGCAGCCCTTCCAGTAGGGCGGCTGAAGCTTTCTTT,CASSPSSRAAEAFF
TRBJ2-3,TRBD2,once,TRBV5-6,TGTGCCAGCAGTTCGGGGACTAGCGGGGGGGCCAGGGCAGATACGCAGTATTTT,CASSSGTSGGARADTQYF
TRBJ1-1,.,.,TRBV4-2,TGTGCCAGCAGCCAAGATGTACCGAACACTGAAGCTTTCTTT,CASSQDVPNTEAFF
TRBJ2-1,TRBD2,.,TRBV15,TGTGCCACCAGCAGAGGACTAGCGGGGGGGAACAATGAGCAGTTCTTC,CATSRGLAGGNNEQFF
TRBJ1-5,TRBD1,.,TRBV7-2,TGTGCCAGCAGCCAAGGGACAGGGAGACAGCCCCAGCATTTT,CASSQGTGRQPQHF
TRBJ1-1,.,.,TRBV11-3,TGTGCCAGCAGCTTGTTGGATGAAGCTTTCTTT,CASSLLDEAFF